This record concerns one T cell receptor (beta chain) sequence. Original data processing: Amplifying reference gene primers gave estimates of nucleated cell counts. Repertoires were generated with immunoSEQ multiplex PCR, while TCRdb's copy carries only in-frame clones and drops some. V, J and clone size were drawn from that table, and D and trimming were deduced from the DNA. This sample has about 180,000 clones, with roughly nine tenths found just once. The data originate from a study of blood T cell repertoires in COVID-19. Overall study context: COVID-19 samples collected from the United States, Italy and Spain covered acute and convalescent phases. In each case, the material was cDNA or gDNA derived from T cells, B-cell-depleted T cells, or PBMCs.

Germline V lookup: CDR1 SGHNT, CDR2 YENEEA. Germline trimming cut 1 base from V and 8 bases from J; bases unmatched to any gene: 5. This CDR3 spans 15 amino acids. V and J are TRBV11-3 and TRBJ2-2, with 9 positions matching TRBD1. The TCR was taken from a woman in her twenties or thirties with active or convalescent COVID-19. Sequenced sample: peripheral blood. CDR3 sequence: CASSLVRTGVGELFF. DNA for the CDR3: TGTGCCAGCAGCTTAGTACGGACAGGGGTAGGGGAGCTGTTTTTT.